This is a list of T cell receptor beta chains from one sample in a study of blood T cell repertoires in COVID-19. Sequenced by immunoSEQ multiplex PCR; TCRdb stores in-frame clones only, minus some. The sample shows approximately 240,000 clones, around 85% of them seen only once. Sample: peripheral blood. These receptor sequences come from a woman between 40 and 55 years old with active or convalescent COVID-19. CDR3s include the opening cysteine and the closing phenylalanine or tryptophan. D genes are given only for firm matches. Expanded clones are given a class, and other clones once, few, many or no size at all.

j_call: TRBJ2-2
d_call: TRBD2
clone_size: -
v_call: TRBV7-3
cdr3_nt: TGTGCCAGCAGCTTCAGACTCGGGGAGGGCGGGGAGCTGTTTTTT
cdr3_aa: CASSFRLGEGGELFF

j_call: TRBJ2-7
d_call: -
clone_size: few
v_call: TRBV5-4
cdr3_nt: TGTGCCAGCAGCTTGGCAGGGAACTACGAGCAGTACTTC
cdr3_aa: CASSLAGNYEQYF

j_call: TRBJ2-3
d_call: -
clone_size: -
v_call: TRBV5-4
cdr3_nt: TGTGCCAGCAGCTTATCTAGCTTGAGCACAGATACGCAGTATTTT
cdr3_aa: CASSLSSLSTDTQYF

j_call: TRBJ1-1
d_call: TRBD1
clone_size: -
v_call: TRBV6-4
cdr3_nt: TGTGCCAGCAGTGAAGGGGGCGCGTCCCATTTAGAAGCTTTCTTT
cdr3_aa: CASSEGGASHLEAFF

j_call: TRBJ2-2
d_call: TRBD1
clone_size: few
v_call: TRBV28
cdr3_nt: TGTGCCTCACAGGGGGGTAACACCGGGGAGCTGTTTTTT
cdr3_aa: CASQGGNTGELFF

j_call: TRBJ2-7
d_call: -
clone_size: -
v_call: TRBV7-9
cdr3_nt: TGTGCCAGCAGCCCCTGGGAGCAGCCGAACGAGCAGTACTTC
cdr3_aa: CASSPWEQPNEQYF

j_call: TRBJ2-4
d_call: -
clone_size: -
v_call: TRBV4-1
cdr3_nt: TGCGCCAGCAGCCCCCGACAGGCGGTGGAGGCCAAAAACATTCAGTACTTC
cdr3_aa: CASSPRQAVEAKNIQYF

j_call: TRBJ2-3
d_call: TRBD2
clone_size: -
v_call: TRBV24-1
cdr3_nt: TGTGCCACCCGGGGGGGGCCCCGTGGAACAGATACGCAGTATTTT
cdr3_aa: CATRGGPRGTDTQYF

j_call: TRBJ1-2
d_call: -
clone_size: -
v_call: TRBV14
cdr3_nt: TGTGCCAGCAGCCAAAACGGGGGCTATGGCTACACCTTC
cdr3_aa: CASSQNGGYGYTF

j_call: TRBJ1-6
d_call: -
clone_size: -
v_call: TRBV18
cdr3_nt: TGTGCCAGCTCACCACGGGAGAGCTCCTATAATTCACCCCTCCACTTT
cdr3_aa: CASSPRESSYNSPLHF

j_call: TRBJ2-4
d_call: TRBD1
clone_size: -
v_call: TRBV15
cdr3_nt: TGTGCCACCAGCAGGGGACAGTTAGCCAAAAACATTCAGTACTTC
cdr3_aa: CATSRGQLAKNIQYF

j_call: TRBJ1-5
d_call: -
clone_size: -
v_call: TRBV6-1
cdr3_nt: TGTGCCAGCAGTGAAGTCCCCTCTGGACAGTACAATCAGCCCCAGCATTTT
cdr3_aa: CASSEVPSGQYNQPQHF

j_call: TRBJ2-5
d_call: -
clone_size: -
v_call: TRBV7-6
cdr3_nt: TGTGCCAGCAGCTTAATCTTCCCCGGCACAGGGGGGGGACAGGCCCAGTACTTC
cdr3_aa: CASSLIFPGTGGGQAQYF

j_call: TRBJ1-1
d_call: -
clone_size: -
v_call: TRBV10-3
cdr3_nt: TGTGCCATCAGTACAGGGAGCACTGAAGCTTTCTTT
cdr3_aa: CAISTGSTEAFF

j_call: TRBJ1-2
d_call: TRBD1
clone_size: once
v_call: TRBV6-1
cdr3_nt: TGTGCCAGCAGTTTCTGGGGGACAGGGGGGGATGGCTACACCTTC
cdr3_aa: CASSFWGTGGDGYTF

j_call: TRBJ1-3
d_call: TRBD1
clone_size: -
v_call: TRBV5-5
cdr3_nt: TGTGCCAGCAGCTTACAGGGGGCCCACTCTGGAAACACCATATATTTT
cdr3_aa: CASSLQGAHSGNTIYF

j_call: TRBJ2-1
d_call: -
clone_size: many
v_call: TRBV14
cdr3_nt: TGTGCCAGCAGCCAATTTCAGGGTTCGGTCTATGAGCAGTTCTTC
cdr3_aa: CASSQFQGSVYEQFF

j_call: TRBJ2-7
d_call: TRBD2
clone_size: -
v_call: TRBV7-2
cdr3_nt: TGTGCCAGCAGCTTCGCCCTAGCGGGGGCCTCCTCCTACGAGCAGTACTTC
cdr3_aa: CASSFALAGASSYEQYF

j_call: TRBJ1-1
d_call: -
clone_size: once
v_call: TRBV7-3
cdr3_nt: TGTGCCAGCAGCTTAAACGCGGGGGTAACTGAAGCTTTCTTT
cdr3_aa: CASSLNAGVTEAFF

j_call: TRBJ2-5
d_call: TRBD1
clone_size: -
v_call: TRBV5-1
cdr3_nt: TGCGCCAGCAGCAGGACAAACCGGGACAGAGAAGAGACCCAGTACTTC
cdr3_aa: CASSRTNRDREETQYF

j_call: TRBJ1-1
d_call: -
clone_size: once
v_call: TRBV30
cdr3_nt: TGTGCCTGGAGTAGCTCTCCTCTTGGTGAAGCTTTCTTT
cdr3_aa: CAWSSSPLGEAFF

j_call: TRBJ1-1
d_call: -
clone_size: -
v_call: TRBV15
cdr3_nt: TGTGCCACCACCCAGGGACTGGGGGGATCTGAAGCTTTCTTT
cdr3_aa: CATTQGLGGSEAFF

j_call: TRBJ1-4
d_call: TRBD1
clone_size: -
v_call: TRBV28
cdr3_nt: TGTGCCAGCAGTTTACAGGGACAGTTATACGAAAAACTGTTTTTT
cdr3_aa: CASSLQGQLYEKLFF

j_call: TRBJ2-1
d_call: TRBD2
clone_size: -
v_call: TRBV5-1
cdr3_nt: TGCGCCAGCAGCCTGGGGGGGACTAGCGGTTACAATGAGCAGTTCTTC
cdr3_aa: CASSLGGTSGYNEQFF

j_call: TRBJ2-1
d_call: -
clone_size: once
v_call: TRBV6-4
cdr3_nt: TGTGCCAGCAGAAAGCGGCGCTCCTACAATGAGCAGTTCTTC
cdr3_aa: CASRKRRSYNEQFF

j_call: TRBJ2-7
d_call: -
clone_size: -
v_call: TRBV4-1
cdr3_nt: TGCGCCAGCAGCCACTCTCCCGCGAGACAGGGACTTTACGAGCAGTACTTC
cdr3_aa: CASSHSPARQGLYEQYF

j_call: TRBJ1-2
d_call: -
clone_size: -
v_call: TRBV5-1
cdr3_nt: TGCGCCAGCAACGACGAACAGGGAGGCTACACCTTC
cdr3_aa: CASNDEQGGYTF

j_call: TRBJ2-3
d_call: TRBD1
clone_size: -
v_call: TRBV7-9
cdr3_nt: TGTGCCAGCAGCTTCGGGACAGGGGGCGGCACAGATACGCAGTATTTT
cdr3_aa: CASSFGTGGGTDTQYF

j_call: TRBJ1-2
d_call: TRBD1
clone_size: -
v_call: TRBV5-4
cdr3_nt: TGTGCCAGCAGCCTATTCGACAGGGTAAACTATGGCTACACCTTC
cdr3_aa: CASSLFDRVNYGYTF

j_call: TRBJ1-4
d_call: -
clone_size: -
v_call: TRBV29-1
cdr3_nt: TGCAGCGTTGAGGGGACACTGCCCGATGAAAAACTGTTTTTT
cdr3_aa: CSVEGTLPDEKLFF

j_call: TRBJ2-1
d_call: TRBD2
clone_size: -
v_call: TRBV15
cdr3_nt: TGTGCCACCAGCAGAGATAAAGGGAGGGGCTCAAGCTCCTACAATGAGCAGTTCTTC
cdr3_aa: CATSRDKGRGSSSYNEQFF

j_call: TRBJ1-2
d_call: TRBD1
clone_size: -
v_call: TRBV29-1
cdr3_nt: TGCAGCGTTGATGGGGGACAGTCCTATGGCTACACCTTC
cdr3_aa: CSVDGGQSYGYTF

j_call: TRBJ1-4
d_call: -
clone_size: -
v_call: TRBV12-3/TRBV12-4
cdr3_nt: TGTGCCAGCAGGACCACAGGTGAAAAACTGTTTTTT
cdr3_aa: CASRTTGEKLFF

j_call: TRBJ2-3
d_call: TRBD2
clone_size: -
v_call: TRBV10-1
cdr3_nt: TGCGCCACACAAGCGGGGGGGCAGAATACGCAGTATTTT
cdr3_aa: CATQAGGQNTQYF

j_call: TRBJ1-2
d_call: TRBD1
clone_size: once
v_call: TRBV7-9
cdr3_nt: TGTGCCAGCAGCTCCGGACAGGGGCTCGGCGGCTACACCTTC
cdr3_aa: CASSSGQGLGGYTF

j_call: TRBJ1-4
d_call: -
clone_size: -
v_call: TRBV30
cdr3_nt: TGTGCCTGGAGTGGGTCTTTGTGGGGGGAATCCAATGAAAAACTGTTTTTT
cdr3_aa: CAWSGSLWGESNEKLFF

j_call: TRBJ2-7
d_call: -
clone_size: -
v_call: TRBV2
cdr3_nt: TGTGCCAGCAGTCCCCGAGGGCTCAAGGCCTCCTACGAGCAGTACTTC
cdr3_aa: CASSPRGLKASYEQYF

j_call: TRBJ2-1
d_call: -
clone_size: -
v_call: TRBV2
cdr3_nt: TGTGCCAGCAGGAGGGGGACCTACGACAACAATGAGCAGTTCTTC
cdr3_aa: CASRRGTYDNNEQFF

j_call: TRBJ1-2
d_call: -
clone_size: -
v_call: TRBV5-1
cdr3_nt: TGCGCCAGCAGCTCTTCGAAGACAGGCAACTATGGCTACACCTTC
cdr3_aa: CASSSSKTGNYGYTF

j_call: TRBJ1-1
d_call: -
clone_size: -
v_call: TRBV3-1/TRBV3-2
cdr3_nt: TGTGCCAGCACCCTCGGGGAGAGTGAAGCTTTCTTT
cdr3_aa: CASTLGESEAFF

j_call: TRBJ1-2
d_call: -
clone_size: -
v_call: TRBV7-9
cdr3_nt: TGTGCCAGCAGCTCCTCACACGGGGTTTTCGGCTACACCTTC
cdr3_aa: CASSSSHGVFGYTF

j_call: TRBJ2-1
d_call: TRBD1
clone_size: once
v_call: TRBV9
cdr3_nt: TGTGCCAGCAGCGGACGGGACAGGGGCCGGAATGAGCAGTTCTTC
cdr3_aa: CASSGRDRGRNEQFF

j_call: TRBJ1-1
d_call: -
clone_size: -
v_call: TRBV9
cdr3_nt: TGTGCCAGCAGCGCCTCACACCGGGGCACTGAAGCTTTCTTT
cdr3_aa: CASSASHRGTEAFF

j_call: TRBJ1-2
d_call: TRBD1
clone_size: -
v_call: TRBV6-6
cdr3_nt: TGTGCCAGCAGTTACCGGACAGGGGACTATGGCTACACCTTC
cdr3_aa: CASSYRTGDYGYTF

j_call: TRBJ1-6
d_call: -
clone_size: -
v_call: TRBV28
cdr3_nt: TGTGCCAGCAGCACGAGCTCCTATAATTCACCCCTCCACTTT
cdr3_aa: CASSTSSYNSPLHF

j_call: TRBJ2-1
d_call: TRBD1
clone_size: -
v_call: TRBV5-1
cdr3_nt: TGCGCCAGCAGCGAGGGGGCGGACTACAATGAGCAGTTCTTC
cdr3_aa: CASSEGADYNEQFF

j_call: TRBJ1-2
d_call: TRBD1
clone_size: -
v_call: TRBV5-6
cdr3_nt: TGTGCCAGCAGCTTCCTATCCCGGGACAGGGGTGGCTACACCTTC
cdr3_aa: CASSFLSRDRGGYTF

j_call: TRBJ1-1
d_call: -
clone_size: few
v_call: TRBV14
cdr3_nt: TGTGCCAGCAGCCCTAACAGGGAAGAGGCTTTCTTT
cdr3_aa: CASSPNREEAFF

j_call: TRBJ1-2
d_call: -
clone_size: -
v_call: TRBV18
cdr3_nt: TGTGCCAGCTCACCAGCCAGCGGCTCGGCGGTCGATGGCTACACCTTC
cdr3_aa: CASSPASGSAVDGYTF

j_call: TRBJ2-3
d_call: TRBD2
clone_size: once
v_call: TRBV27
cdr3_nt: TGTGCCAGCAGTCCGGGACTAGCGGGGGGGCTTACTAGCACAGATACGCAGTATTTT
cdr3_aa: CASSPGLAGGLTSTDTQYF

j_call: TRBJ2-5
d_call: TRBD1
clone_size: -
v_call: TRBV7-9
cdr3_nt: TGTGCCAGCAGCGCACAGGGGGCGCAGGGGACCCAGTACTTC
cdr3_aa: CASSAQGAQGTQYF

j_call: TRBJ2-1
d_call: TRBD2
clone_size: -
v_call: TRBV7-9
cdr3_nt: TGTGCCAGCAGCATACTAGCGGGGGGGCGTGAGCAGTTCTTC
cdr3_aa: CASSILAGGREQFF

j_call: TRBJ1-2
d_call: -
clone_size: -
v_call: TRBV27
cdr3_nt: TGTGCCTCAGGGTCCCCTAACTATGGCTACACCTTC
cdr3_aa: CASGSPNYGYTF

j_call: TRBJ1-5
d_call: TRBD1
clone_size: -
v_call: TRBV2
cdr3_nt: TGTGCCAGCAGTGGGGACAGGGGGGGTCAGCCCCAGCATTTT
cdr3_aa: CASSGDRGGQPQHF

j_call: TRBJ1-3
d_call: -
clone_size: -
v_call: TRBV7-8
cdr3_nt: TGTGCCAGCAGCTTAGTTGGGAGGGAGACTGGAAACACCATATATTTT
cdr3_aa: CASSLVGRETGNTIYF

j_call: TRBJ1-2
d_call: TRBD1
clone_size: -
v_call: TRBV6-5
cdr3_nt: TGTGCCAGCAGAGGGACAGGGACCTCCTATGGCTACACCTTC
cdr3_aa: CASRGTGTSYGYTF

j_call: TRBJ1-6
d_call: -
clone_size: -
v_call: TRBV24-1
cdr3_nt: TGTGCCACCAGTGATCCGGGACAATCCTCACCCCTCCACTTT
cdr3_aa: CATSDPGQSSPLHF

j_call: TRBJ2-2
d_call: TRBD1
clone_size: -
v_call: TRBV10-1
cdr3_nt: TGCGCCAGCAGTGAGCCGACAGGGACCGGGGAGCTGTTTTTT
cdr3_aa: CASSEPTGTGELFF